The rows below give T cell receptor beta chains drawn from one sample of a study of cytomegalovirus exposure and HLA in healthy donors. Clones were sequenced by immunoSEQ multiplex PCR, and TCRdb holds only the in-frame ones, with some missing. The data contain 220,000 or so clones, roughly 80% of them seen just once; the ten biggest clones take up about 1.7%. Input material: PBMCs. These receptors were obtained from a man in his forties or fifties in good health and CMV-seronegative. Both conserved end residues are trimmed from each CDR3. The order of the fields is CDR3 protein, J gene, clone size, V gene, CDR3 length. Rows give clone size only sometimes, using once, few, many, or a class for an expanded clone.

cdr3_aa: ASSAWGGTGGLDTQY
j_call: TRBJ2-3
clone_size: few
v_call: TRBV9
cdr3_length: 15

cdr3_aa: ASSEAGEQY
j_call: TRBJ2-5
clone_size: few
v_call: TRBV2
cdr3_length: 9

cdr3_aa: ASSLAAGLRAGEQF
j_call: TRBJ2-1
clone_size: .
v_call: TRBV5-1
cdr3_length: 14

cdr3_aa: ASSPGTRTGELF
j_call: TRBJ2-2
clone_size: .
v_call: TRBV7-9
cdr3_length: 12

cdr3_aa: ASSLVTSGLSNEQF
j_call: TRBJ2-1
clone_size: .
v_call: TRBV5-4
cdr3_length: 14

cdr3_aa: ASSPFLVAGAKDTQY
j_call: TRBJ2-3
clone_size: few
v_call: TRBV4-1
cdr3_length: 15

cdr3_aa: ASSLEQGQPQH
j_call: TRBJ1-5
clone_size: .
v_call: TRBV7-6
cdr3_length: 11

cdr3_aa: ASSLGSQGAHGYT
j_call: TRBJ1-2
clone_size: once
v_call: TRBV7-9
cdr3_length: 13

cdr3_aa: AWLEQGAGSNQPQH
j_call: TRBJ1-5
clone_size: .
v_call: TRBV30
cdr3_length: 14

cdr3_aa: SVPAGTGIYGYT
j_call: TRBJ1-2
clone_size: .
v_call: TRBV29-1
cdr3_length: 12

cdr3_aa: ASRLQGTGANVLT
j_call: TRBJ2-6
clone_size: .
v_call: TRBV19
cdr3_length: 13

cdr3_aa: ASSRGSGTGGEKLF
j_call: TRBJ1-4
clone_size: .
v_call: TRBV5-4
cdr3_length: 14

cdr3_aa: ASSYQGSSYNSPLH
j_call: TRBJ1-6
clone_size: .
v_call: TRBV6-5
cdr3_length: 14

cdr3_aa: ASSSSGALYGYT
j_call: TRBJ1-2
clone_size: .
v_call: TRBV11-1
cdr3_length: 12

cdr3_aa: ASSQESGRGQVEQY
j_call: TRBJ2-7
clone_size: .
v_call: TRBV4-1
cdr3_length: 14

cdr3_aa: ASTSGGLGSYEQY
j_call: TRBJ2-7
clone_size: .
v_call: TRBV6-6
cdr3_length: 13

cdr3_aa: ASSEMGRETQY
j_call: TRBJ2-5
clone_size: .
v_call: TRBV7-9
cdr3_length: 11